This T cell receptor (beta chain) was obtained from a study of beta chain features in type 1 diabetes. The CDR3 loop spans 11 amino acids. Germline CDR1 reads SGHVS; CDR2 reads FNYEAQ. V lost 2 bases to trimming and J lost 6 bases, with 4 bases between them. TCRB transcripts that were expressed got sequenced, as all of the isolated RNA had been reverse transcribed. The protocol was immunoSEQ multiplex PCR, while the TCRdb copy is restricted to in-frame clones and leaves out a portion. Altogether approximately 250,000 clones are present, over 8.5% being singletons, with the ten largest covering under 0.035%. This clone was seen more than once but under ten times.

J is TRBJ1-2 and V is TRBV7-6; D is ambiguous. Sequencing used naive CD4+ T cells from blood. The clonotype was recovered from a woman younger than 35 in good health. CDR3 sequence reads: CASSLYNGYTF. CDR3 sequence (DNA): TGTGCCAGCAGCTTATACAATGGCTACACCTTC. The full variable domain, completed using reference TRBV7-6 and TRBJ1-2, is GAGVSQSPRYKVTKRGQDVALRCDPISGHVSLYWYRQALGQGPEFLTYFNYEAQQDKSGLPNDRFSAERPEGSISTLTIQRTEQRDSAMYRCASSLYNGYTFGSGTRLTVV.